A selection of T cell receptor beta chains follows, all from one sample in a study of T-cell reconstitution after alpha-beta-depleted transplantation in children. TCRdb re-called the PCR reads with MiXCR, one entry per CDR3 protein. The sample lists about 440,000 distinct CDR3 sequences, roughly 43% occurring once. The sequences come from PBMCs, collected before TCRalphabeta/CD19-depleted stem cell transplant. All receptors come from a girl under 10 years old with aplastic anemia, due to receive a stem cell transplant. Both conserved end residues are part of each CDR3. Fields, in order: V gene, clone size, D gene, J gene, CDR3 DNA, CDR3 protein. D genes are given only for firm matches. Size tells how often a clone was seen (once, few, many) or the class of an expanded clone, and some rows leave it out.

>TRBV12-3/TRBV12-4|-|TRBD2|TRBJ2-1
TGTGCCAGCAGTTTACAACCCGGGGTGACTAGCGGGAGGGGTTTACAAGAGCAGTTCTTC
CASSLQPGVTSGRGLQEQFF
>TRBV29-1|many|-|TRBJ2-7
TGCAGCGCCCAGGGGTCTTGGACGGAAGAGCAGTACTTC
CSAQGSWTEEQYF
>TRBV29-1|few|-|TRBJ2-5
TGCAGCGTGGGGGGGCAAACTCCGGGGGAGACCCAGTACTTC
CSVGGQTPGETQYF
>TRBV7-9|-|TRBD1|TRBJ1-4
TGTGCCAGCAGCTTAGCAGGGGGCATCGGTGAAAAACTGTTTTTT
CASSLAGGIGEKLFF
>TRBV7-2|many|-|TRBJ2-4
TGTGCCAGCAGCTTTACATGGGGCAGGGAAAACATTCAGTACTTC
CASSFTWGRENIQYF
>TRBV29-1|-|-|TRBJ2-3
TGCAGCGTTGAAGATGGCGTCGATACGCAGTATTTT
CSVEDGVDTQYF
>TRBV6-5|-|-|TRBJ2-1
TGTGCCAGCAGTTACAATGGCCCGGGGGATCAATCTGAGCAGTTCTTC
CASSYNGPGDQSEQFF
>TRBV20-1|-|-|TRBJ2-3
TGCAGTGGAGATACGCAGTATTTT
CSGDTQYF
>TRBV20-1|many|-|TRBJ1-4
TGCAGTGCTAGATCGGAGGGGGTGCCTAATGAAAAACTGTTTTTT
CSARSEGVPNEKLFF
>TRBV6-5|many|TRBD1|TRBJ2-7
TGTGCCAGCAGTTACTCGTGGGACAGGACCTACGAGCAGTACTTC
CASSYSWDRTYEQYF
>TRBV12-3/TRBV12-4|many|TRBD1|TRBJ1-1
TGTGCCAGCAGGTCGGGGACAGGGGGTGACACTGAAGCTTTCTTT
CASRSGTGGDTEAFF
>TRBV5-1|many|TRBD1|TRBJ2-7
TGCGCCAGCAGAAGGGGGACAGGGGACGACGAGCAGTACTTC
CASRRGTGDDEQYF
>TRBV9|few|-|TRBJ2-3
TGTGCCAGCAGCGTAGACGTTCTCGATACGCAGTATTTT
CASSVDVLDTQYF
>TRBV10-2|-|-|TRBJ2-2
TGCGCCAGCAGCTGGGGTGTTGGGGCCGGGGAGCTGTTTTTT
CASSWGVGAGELFF
>TRBV20-1|-|TRBD2|TRBJ2-1
TGCAGTGTATTAGACAAGCGGGACTACAATGAGCAGTTCTTC
CSVLDKRDYNEQFF
>TRBV30|-|-|TRBJ2-7
TGTGCCTGGCTAAGGACTTTGTCCTACGAGCAGTACTTC
CAWLRTLSYEQYF
>TRBV12-3/TRBV12-4|-|TRBD1|TRBJ2-3
TGTGCCAGCAGACGACAGGGGGAGAGAGCAGATACGCAGTATTTT
CASRRQGERADTQYF
>TRBV20-1|-|-|TRBJ1-1
TGCAGTGCTAGAGATCGGGGGGGCGCGGTAAACACTGAAGCTTTCTTT
CSARDRGGAVNTEAFF
>TRBV20-1|-|TRBD1|TRBJ1-5
TGCAGTGCTAGGTTAACGGGTGGAGGGGGCCAGCCCCAGCATTTT
CSARLTGGGGQPQHF
>TRBV20-1|-|-|TRBJ2-7
TGCAGTGCTCCCAGGGGCGGCGGCTCCCCCTACGAGCAGTACTTC
CSAPRGGGSPYEQYF
>TRBV5-1|many|-|TRBJ1-1
TGCGCCAGCAGCTTGGTGGCAGAGAACACTGAAGCTTTCTTT
CASSLVAENTEAFF
>TRBV12-3/TRBV12-4|few|-|TRBJ1-4
TGTGCCAGCAGTTTAATCCAGGCCGGAAAACTGTTTTTT
CASSLIQAGKLFF
>TRBV20-1|-|-|TRBJ2-2
TGCAGTGCCCCAGACAGGACTATTAAGGGGGAGCTGTTTTTT
CSAPDRTIKGELFF
>TRBV20-1|many|TRBD1|TRBJ1-2
TGCAGTGCTAGACCCGGACAGGGGGAAAACTATGGCTACACCTTC
CSARPGQGENYGYTF
>TRBV6-5|few|-|TRBJ1-2
TGTGCCAGCAGTTATCTTGGGGGTGCAGCTAACTATGGCTACACCTTC
CASSYLGGAANYGYTF
>TRBV6-1|few|-|TRBJ1-5
TGTGCCATCACACCCGGGGGGCCGCATCAGCCCCAGCATTTT
CAITPGGPHQPQHF
>TRBV6-5|-|-|TRBJ2-3
TGTGCCAGCAGTTACTCGACTGAGACAGGTTCAGATACGCAGTATTTT
CASSYSTETGSDTQYF
>TRBV28|few|-|TRBJ1-6
TGTGCCAGCAGTCCCGCCGGGATTAGCTATTCACCCCTCCACTTT
CASSPAGISYSPLHF
>TRBV3-1|-|-|TRBJ1-3
TGTGCCAGCAGCCTAGTTGGGGGATCGGCTGGAAACACCATATATTTT
CASSLVGGSAGNTIYF
>TRBV12-3/TRBV12-4|many|TRBD2|TRBJ2-5
TGTGCCAGCAGCCGTCAGATAGCGGGGTCGGGGGAGACCCAGTACTTC
CASSRQIAGSGETQYF
>TRBV10-3|many|TRBD1|TRBJ1-5
TGTGCCGCGGGATGGGGGACAGATAATCAGCCCCAGCATTTT
CAAGWGTDNQPQHF
>TRBV6-2/TRBV6-3|once|-|TRBJ2-7
TGTGCCAGCAGTTACTCGTTGGTGATAAACGAGCAGTACTTC
CASSYSLVINEQYF
>TRBV24-1|many|-|TRBJ2-3
TGTGCCACCAGTGACGGACATCCCCCAGATACGCAGTATTTT
CATSDGHPPDTQYF
>TRBV6-5|-|-|TRBJ1-1
TGTGCCAGCAGTTACCGAATATCCGCCACTGAAGCTTTCTTT
CASSYRISATEAFF
>TRBV25-1|many|TRBD1|TRBJ1-5
TGTGCCAGCAGTGAAGGGACAGGGCCAGATGACATTCCCCAGCATTTT
CASSEGTGPDDIPQHF
>TRBV7-3|-|TRBD2|TRBJ2-3
TGTGCCAGCAGCAGAAATGGACTAGCTAGCACAGATACGCAGTATTTT
CASSRNGLASTDTQYF
>TRBV10-3|-|TRBD1|TRBJ2-1
TGTGCCATCAGTGACTGGGACAGTTACAATGAGCAGTTCTTC
CAISDWDSYNEQFF
>TRBV3-1|few|-|TRBJ2-1
TGTGCCAGCAGCCAAGTCAGGAGCTCCTACAATGAGCAGTTCTTC
CASSQVRSSYNEQFF
>TRBV5-1|many|-|TRBJ2-2
TGCGCCAGCAGCCTAAAAAAAGGCGGCACCGGGGAGCTGTTTTTT
CASSLKKGGTGELFF
>TRBV29-1|many|-|TRBJ1-1
TGCAGCGCCCGCGGGCAGGGGTACACTGAAGCTTTCTTT
CSARGQGYTEAFF
>TRBV12-3/TRBV12-4|many|-|TRBJ2-2
TGTGCCAGCAGTTTGTCGGACACCGGGGAGCTGTTTTTT
CASSLSDTGELFF
>TRBV10-2|-|TRBD1|TRBJ1-5
TGCGCCAGCAGCGGTGGGGAGGGGGCGAGGGGTCAGCCCCAGCATTTT
CASSGGEGARGQPQHF
>TRBV7-6|-|-|TRBJ1-1
TGTGCCAGCAGCCCCAAGGGGGGGAGAGCTTTCTTT
CASSPKGGRAFF
>TRBV19|-|-|TRBJ2-1
TGTGCCAGTAGCAACCACCGCGTCAGGAGGAAATACAATGAGCAGTTCTTC
CASSNHRVRRKYNEQFF
>TRBV11-2|once|-|TRBJ2-3
TGTGCCAGCAGCCCCCCCCGGGAGAGTACAGATACGCAGTATTTT
CASSPPRESTDTQYF
>TRBV5-1|few|-|TRBJ1-4
TGCGCCAGCAGCTTGACCACCGCGGGGTATGAAAAACTGTTTTTT
CASSLTTAGYEKLFF
>TRBV6-5|few|-|TRBJ2-5
TGTGCCAGCAGGCAACTAGGGGAGACCCAGTACTTC
CASRQLGETQYF
>TRBV12-3/TRBV12-4|many|-|TRBJ2-5
TGCGCCAGCAGCTTGTCGGGTGGCCAAGAGACCCAGTACTTC
CASSLSGGQETQYF
>TRBV5-1|-|-|TRBJ2-7
TGCGCCAGCAGTCAACTGGCCGAGCAGTACTTC
CASSQLAEQYF
>TRBV6-5|-|-|TRBJ2-7
TGTGCCAGCAGTTACACAAGATACTCCTACGAGCAGTACTTC
CASSYTRYSYEQYF
>TRBV6-1|few|-|TRBJ2-2
TGTGCCAGCATCCCCCCCGGGGGCGGTCGGGTGGAGCTGTTTTTT
CASIPPGGGRVELFF
>TRBV4-1|-|-|TRBJ1-4
TGCGCCAGCAGCCATTTGGAAAAACTGTTTTTT
CASSHLEKLFF
>TRBV15|few|TRBD1|TRBJ2-1
TGTGCCACCAGCCGCGGGGACAGGGGGGGAAATGAGCAGTTCTTC
CATSRGDRGGNEQFF
>TRBV11-2|many|-|TRBJ2-7
TGTGCCAGCAGCTTACTTCAAGGGGGGTTCAGGGAGCAGTACTTC
CASSLLQGGFREQYF
>TRBV28|-|-|TRBJ1-2
TGTGCCAGCAGTGGGGCAGGGAGCAACTATGGCTACACCTTC
CASSGAGSNYGYTF
>TRBV5-1|-|-|TRBJ2-2
TGCGCCAGCAGCTTGGTTGCAGGCCTCAGCACCGGGGAGCTGTTTTTT
CASSLVAGLSTGELFF
>TRBV12-3/TRBV12-4|few|-|TRBJ2-7
TGTGCCAGCAGTTTAGCCGGAGGCCAGAGGGAGCAGTACTTC
CASSLAGGQREQYF
>TRBV12-3/TRBV12-4|-|-|TRBJ2-3
TGTGCCAGCAGTCCCTCACAGGAGCGCACAGATACGCAGTATTTT
CASSPSQERTDTQYF